Detailed here is one T cell receptor (beta chain). The germline CDR1 and CDR2 sequences are ENHRY and SYGVKD. This CDR3 region has 12 residues. Trimming shortened V by 7 bases and J by 5 bases, and 9 bases separated the two germline ends. The data originate from a study of immune evolution from preneoplasia to lung adenocarcinoma. Produced via immunoSEQ multiplex PCR; TCRdb's table is partial and in-frame only. The table lists 4,500 to 6,000 clones, around 80% of them singletons. The rearrangement links TRBV10-3 to TRBJ2-1; D remains ambiguous. This TCR derives from a person between 50 and 69 years old with lung adenocarcinoma. The sequenced sample was FFPE minimally invasive lung adenocarcinoma tissue. CDR3 amino acids: CAINTKDNEQFF. CDR3 nucleotide sequence: TGTGCCATCAACACTAAGGACAATGAGCAGTTCTTC.